The sample holds a few counts of the clone carrying this TCR beta chain. The target antigen is unknown. The investigators reverse transcribed all of the isolated RNA, so they sequenced expressed TCRB transcripts. Reads from naive, central memory and regulatory T cell samples averaged roughly 3.6 million. TCRdb keeps only in-frame clones here, not all; method: immunoSEQ multiplex PCR. The sample records roughly 350,000 clones, over 8.5% being singletons. The CDR3 is 16 residues long. The germline gives CDR1 SGHTA, CDR2 FQGTGA. J gave up 4 bases and V 2 bases, and 9 bases lay outside the gene matches. These data originate in a study of beta chain features in type 1 diabetes. Overall study results and limits: More deletions and fewer insertions at VDJ junctions were found in patients with type 1 diabetes. Moderate but significant shortening of TCRB CDR3s was recorded in all four CD4+ subsets from Type 1 diabetes patients.

The chain couples TRBV7-3 to TRBJ1-2; 8 bases line up with TRBD1. The clonotype comes from a man aged 25-45 years with type 1 diabetes. Sequences were obtained from central memory CD4+ T cells from blood. CDR3 sequence (DNA): TGTGCCAGCAGCTTAGATCCGGACAGGGTAGTCTATGGCTACACCTTC. Protein: CASSLDPDRVVYGYTF.